The clone carrying this T cell receptor (beta chain) was recorded a few times. Its antigen is currently unknown. Disease in donors with ophthalmopathy had moderate-to-severe activity, CAS ≥3, NOSPECS ≥4 and under 3 months' duration. Patients with other autoimmune diseases, uncontrolled infections, pregnancy or lactation were excluded. V gave up 2 bases and J gave up 4 bases; unmatched junction bases: 3. The length of the CDR3 is 13 residues. Germline CDR1 and CDR2: DFQATT and SNEGSKA (reference sequence). This entry is derived from a study of Graves' ophthalmopathy and Graves' hyperthyroidism. Study outcomes and limitations: Blood samples also showed most expanded thyroid clonotypes exceeding 0.001 frequency. Ophthalmopathy progression cases were predicted by the model with roughly 70% sensitivity and 72.22% specificity.

RNA transcripts yielded amplified TCR beta CDR3 regions. RT-PCR in the first round used HTBI primers; a second-round multiplex PCR followed. Each CDR3 protein gets one entry after TCRdb re-called the multiplex PCR reads with MiXCR. The repertoire holds 200,000 to 300,000 distinct CDR3 sequences, with around 45% as singletons. Specimen: peripheral blood. The chain employs TRBV20-1 and TRBJ2-5; 8 positions agree with TRBD1. This clonotype was obtained from an adult man with Graves' ophthalmopathy. CDR3 DNA: TGCAGTGCTAGACAGGGGGCGGGAGAGACCCAGTACTTC. Translated, it gives CSARQGAGETQYF.